Sequencing of this TCR beta chain was carried out in a study of blood T cell repertoires in COVID-19. The wider study: Acute-phase and convalescent COVID-19 samples originated in the United States, Italy and Spain.

As handled by the study authors: Amplified reference gene primers provided the basis for estimating nucleated cell counts. This table comes from immunoSEQ multiplex PCR, and its TCRdb copy is limited to in-frame clones, with some not included. For V, J and clone size, that table is used; D and trimming come from the DNA. The sample lists over 100,000 clones; roughly 82% were seen once. CDR3 length: 15 residues. Germline lookup yields CDR1 MGHRA and CDR2 YSYEKL. Trimming pared 2 bases from V and 3 bases from J, leaving 11 bases between. The TCR sequence derives from a man in his 60s with acute or convalescent COVID-19. The chain has TRBV4-1 and TRBJ1-5; D call uncertain. Sequenced input: peripheral blood. CDR3 amino acids: CASSQPGRPNQPQHF. DNA of the CDR3: TGCGCCAGCAGCCAACCCGGCAGGCCCAATCAGCCCCAGCATTTT.